Listed below are T cell receptor beta chains from one sample, sequenced in a study of blood T cells in healthy people across ages. Each CDR3 protein is one row after TCRdb ran MiXCR on the 5' RACE reads. The top ten clones hold roughly 8.2% of a sample with some 1.5 million distinct CDR3 sequences, approximately 28% of them seen once. The sequenced sample consisted of blood. All receptors derive from a woman under 40 in good health. Both conserved end residues are part of each CDR3. The D gene is left open where the match is weak. The size entry is marked missing in some rows and otherwise reads once, few, many or a size class.

J gene: TRBJ2-2; clone size: .; D gene: TRBD1; V gene: TRBV20-1; CDR3 length: 14; CDR3 protein: CSASGTGGTGELFF; CDR3 DNA: TGCAGTGCTTCCGGGACAGGAGGGACCGGGGAGCTGTTTTTT
J gene: TRBJ2-5; clone size: many; D gene: TRBD1; V gene: TRBV6-5; CDR3 length: 15; CDR3 protein: CASSYLGGTGETQYF; CDR3 DNA: TGTGCCAGCAGTTACTTAGGAGGGACAGGAGAGACCCAGTACTTC
J gene: TRBJ1-5; clone size: .; D gene: .; V gene: TRBV6-5; CDR3 length: 15; CDR3 protein: CASSYGSPGNQPQHF; CDR3 DNA: TGTGCCAGCAGTTACGGCAGCCCGGGCAATCAGCCCCAGCATTTT
J gene: TRBJ2-7; clone size: .; D gene: .; V gene: TRBV4-2; CDR3 length: 16; CDR3 protein: CASSQLTGAAVYEQYF; CDR3 DNA: TGTGCCAGCAGCCAATTGACCGGAGCGGCGGTCTACGAGCAGTACTTC
J gene: TRBJ1-5; clone size: .; D gene: .; V gene: TRBV5-1; CDR3 length: 15; CDR3 protein: CASSRSGDSNRPQHF; CDR3 DNA: TGCGCCAGCAGCCGGAGCGGGGATAGCAATCGGCCCCAGCATTTT
J gene: TRBJ1-2; clone size: few; D gene: .; V gene: TRBV29-1; CDR3 length: 13; CDR3 protein: CSVEGRRGYGYTF; CDR3 DNA: TGCAGCGTTGAGGGGAGACGAGGTTATGGCTACACCTTC
J gene: TRBJ1-1; clone size: .; D gene: .; V gene: TRBV10-3; CDR3 length: 13; CDR3 protein: CAISGNLNTEAFF; CDR3 DNA: TGTGCCATCAGCGGCAACCTGAACACTGAAGCTTTCTTT
J gene: TRBJ2-3; clone size: many; D gene: .; V gene: TRBV20-1; CDR3 length: 14; CDR3 protein: CSARDGGRTDTQYF; CDR3 DNA: TGCAGTGCTAGAGACGGGGGGCGTACAGATACGCAGTATTTT
J gene: TRBJ2-3; clone size: .; D gene: TRBD1; V gene: TRBV11-2; CDR3 length: 16; CDR3 protein: CASSFRTGEGTDTQYF; CDR3 DNA: TGTGCCAGCAGCTTTCGGACAGGGGAAGGTACAGATACGCAGTATTTT
J gene: TRBJ1-1; clone size: few; D gene: .; V gene: TRBV4-1; CDR3 length: 14; CDR3 protein: CASSQKTVNTEAFF; CDR3 DNA: TGCGCCAGCAGCCAAAAGACGGTGAACACTGAAGCTTTCTTT
J gene: TRBJ2-1; clone size: .; D gene: .; V gene: TRBV20-1; CDR3 length: 13; CDR3 protein: CSARPGTYNEQFF; CDR3 DNA: TGCAGTGCTAGGCCGGGGACCTACAATGAGCAGTTCTTC
J gene: TRBJ2-7; clone size: few; D gene: .; V gene: TRBV4-1; CDR3 length: 16; CDR3 protein: CASSQVDKGSPYEQYF; CDR3 DNA: TGCGCCAGCAGCCAAGTGGATAAAGGGAGTCCCTACGAGCAGTACTTC
J gene: TRBJ2-1; clone size: .; D gene: .; V gene: TRBV24-1; CDR3 length: 13; CDR3 protein: CATSDPQAGMQFF; CDR3 DNA: TGTGCCACCAGTGATCCCCAAGCCGGCATGCAGTTCTTC
J gene: TRBJ2-3; clone size: .; D gene: TRBD2; V gene: TRBV20-1; CDR3 length: 15; CDR3 protein: CSAGEDREVTDTQYF; CDR3 DNA: TGCAGTGCTGGAGAGGACCGGGAGGTAACAGATACGCAGTATTTT
J gene: TRBJ2-7; clone size: .; D gene: .; V gene: TRBV5-4; CDR3 length: 13; CDR3 protein: CAGSLDGVGLQYF; CDR3 DNA: TGTGCCGGCAGCTTGGATGGAGTGGGCCTTCAGTACTTC